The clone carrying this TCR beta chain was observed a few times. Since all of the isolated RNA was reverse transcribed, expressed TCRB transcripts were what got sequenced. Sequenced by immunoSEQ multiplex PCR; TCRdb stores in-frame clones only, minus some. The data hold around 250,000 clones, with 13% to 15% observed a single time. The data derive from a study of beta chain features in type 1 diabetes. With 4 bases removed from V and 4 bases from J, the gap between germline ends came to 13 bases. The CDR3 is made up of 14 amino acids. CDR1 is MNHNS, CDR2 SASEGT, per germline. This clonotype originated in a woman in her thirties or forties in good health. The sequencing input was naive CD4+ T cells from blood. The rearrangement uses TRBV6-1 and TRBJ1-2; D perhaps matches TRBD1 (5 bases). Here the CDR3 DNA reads TGTGCCAGCAGTGTGGGCTTTCAGGGCTATGGCTACACCTTC. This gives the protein CASSVGFQGYGYTF.